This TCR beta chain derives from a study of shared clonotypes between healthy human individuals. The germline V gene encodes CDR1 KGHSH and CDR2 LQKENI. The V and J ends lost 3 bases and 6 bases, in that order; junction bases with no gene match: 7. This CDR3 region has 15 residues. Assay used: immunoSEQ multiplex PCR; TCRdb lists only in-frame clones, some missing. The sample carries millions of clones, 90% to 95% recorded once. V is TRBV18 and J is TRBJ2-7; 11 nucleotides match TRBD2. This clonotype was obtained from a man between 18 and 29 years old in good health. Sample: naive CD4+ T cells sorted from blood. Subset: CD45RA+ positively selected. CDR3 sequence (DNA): TGTGCCAGCTCACCGTCCGGGACTAGCGGTTCCGAGCAGTACTTC. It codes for CASSPSGTSGSEQYF.